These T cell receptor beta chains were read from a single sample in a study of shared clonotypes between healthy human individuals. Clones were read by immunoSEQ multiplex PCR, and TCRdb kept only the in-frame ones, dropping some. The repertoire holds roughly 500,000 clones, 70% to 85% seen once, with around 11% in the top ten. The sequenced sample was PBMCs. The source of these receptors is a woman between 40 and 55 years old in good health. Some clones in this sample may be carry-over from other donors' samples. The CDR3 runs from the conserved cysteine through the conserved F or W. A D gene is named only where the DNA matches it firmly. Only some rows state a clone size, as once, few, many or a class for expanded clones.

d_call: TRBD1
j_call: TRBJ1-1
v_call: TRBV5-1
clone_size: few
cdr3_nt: TGCGCCAGCAGCCCAGCACAGGGGAGGGCTTTCTTT
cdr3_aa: CASSPAQGRAFF

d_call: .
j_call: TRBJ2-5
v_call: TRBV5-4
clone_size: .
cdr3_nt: TGTGCCAGCAGCTCGGGACTCGTGTCCCAAGAGACCCAGTACTTC
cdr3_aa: CASSSGLVSQETQYF

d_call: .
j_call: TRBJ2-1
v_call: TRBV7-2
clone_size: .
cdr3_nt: TGTGCCAGCAGCGATTTGGGGGCAGCCTACAATGAGCAGTTCTTC
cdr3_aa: CASSDLGAAYNEQFF

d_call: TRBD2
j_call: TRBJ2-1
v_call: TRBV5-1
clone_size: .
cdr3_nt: TGCGCCAGCAGCTCCTCCGGCGGGAGGGCCAATGAGCAGTTCTTC
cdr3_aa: CASSSSGGRANEQFF

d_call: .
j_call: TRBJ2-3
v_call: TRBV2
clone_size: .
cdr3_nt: TGTGCCAGCAGTGAAGACGGGGGAGGCACAGATACGCAGTATTTT
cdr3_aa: CASSEDGGGTDTQYF

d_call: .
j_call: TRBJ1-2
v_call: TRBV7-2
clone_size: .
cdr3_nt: TGTGCCAGCAGTCGCTATGGGGGCGGGGTAGGAGATGGCTACACCTTC
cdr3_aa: CASSRYGGGVGDGYTF

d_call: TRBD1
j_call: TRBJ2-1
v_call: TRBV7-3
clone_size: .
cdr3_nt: TGTGCCAGCAGCCTGGACAGGGTTCCCTACAATGAGCAGTTCTTC
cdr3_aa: CASSLDRVPYNEQFF

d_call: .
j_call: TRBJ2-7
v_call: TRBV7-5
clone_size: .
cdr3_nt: TGTGCCAGCAGTTTCCTCCGCTACTCACCCTACGAGCAGTACTTC
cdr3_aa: CASSFLRYSPYEQYF

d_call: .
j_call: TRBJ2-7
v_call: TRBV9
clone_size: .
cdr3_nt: TGTGCCAGCGGCCGGGGTTCCTACGAGCAGTACTTC
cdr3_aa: CASGRGSYEQYF

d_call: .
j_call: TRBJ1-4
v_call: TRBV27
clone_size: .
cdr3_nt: TGTGCCAGCGGCCCGATAGGGGGACGGGAAAAACTGTTTTTT
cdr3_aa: CASGPIGGREKLFF

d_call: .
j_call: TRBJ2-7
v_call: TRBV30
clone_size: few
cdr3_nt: TGTGCCTGGAGTGTACTAGGGAACCCCTACGAGCAGTACTTC
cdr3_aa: CAWSVLGNPYEQYF

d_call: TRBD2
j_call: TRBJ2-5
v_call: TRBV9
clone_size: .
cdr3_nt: TGTGCCAGCAGCGTAGGGGCGGGAGTGGCAGAGACCCAGTACTTC
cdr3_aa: CASSVGAGVAETQYF

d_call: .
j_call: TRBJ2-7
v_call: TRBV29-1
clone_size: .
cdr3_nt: TGCAGCGTTGATCAGGGCTGGTCTGGCGAGCAGTACTTC
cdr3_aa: CSVDQGWSGEQYF

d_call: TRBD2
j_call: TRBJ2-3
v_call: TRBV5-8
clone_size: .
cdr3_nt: TGTGCCAGCAGCTACAAGACTAGCGGGAGGATCACAGATACGCAGTATTTT
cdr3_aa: CASSYKTSGRITDTQYF

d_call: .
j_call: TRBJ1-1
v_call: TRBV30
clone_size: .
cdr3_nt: TGTGCCTGGACAAAAATGAACACTGAAGCTTTCTTT
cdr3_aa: CAWTKMNTEAFF

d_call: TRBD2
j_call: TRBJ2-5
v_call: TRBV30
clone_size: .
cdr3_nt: TGTGCCTGGGATAGCGGGATCCAAGAGACCCAGTACTTC
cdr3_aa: CAWDSGIQETQYF

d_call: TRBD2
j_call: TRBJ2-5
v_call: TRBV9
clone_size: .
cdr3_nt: TGTGCCAGCAGCCTCTTGGGGGGGGGAACCCAGTACTTC
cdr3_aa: CASSLLGGGTQYF

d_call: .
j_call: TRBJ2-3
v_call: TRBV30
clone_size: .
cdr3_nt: TGTGCCTGGAAGAACCGAGGCACAGATACGCAGTATTTT
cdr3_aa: CAWKNRGTDTQYF

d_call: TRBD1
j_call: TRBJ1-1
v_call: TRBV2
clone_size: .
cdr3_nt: TGTGCCAGCAGAGACAGGGGTGTGAACACTGAAGCTTTCTTT
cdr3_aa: CASRDRGVNTEAFF

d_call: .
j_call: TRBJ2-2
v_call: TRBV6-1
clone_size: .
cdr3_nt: TGTGCCAGCAACGGCAACACCGGGGAGCTGTTTTTT
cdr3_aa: CASNGNTGELFF

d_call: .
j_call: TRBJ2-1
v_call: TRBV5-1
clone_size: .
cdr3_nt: TGCGCCAGCAGATTGGACGGGCCCTCCTACAATGAGCAGTTCTTC
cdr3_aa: CASRLDGPSYNEQFF

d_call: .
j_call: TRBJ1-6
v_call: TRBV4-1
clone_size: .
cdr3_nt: TGCGCCAGCAGCCAAGTCGGGGGTAAATCACCCCTCCACTTT
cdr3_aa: CASSQVGGKSPLHF

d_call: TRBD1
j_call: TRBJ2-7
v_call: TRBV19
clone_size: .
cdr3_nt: TGTGCCAGTAGTAGCAAGGGACAGTTCTACGAGCAGTACTTC
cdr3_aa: CASSSKGQFYEQYF

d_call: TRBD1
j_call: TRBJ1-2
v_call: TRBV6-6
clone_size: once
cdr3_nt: TGTGCCAGCAGTAAGCCGGGACAGGGATTCGATGGCTACACCTTC
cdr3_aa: CASSKPGQGFDGYTF

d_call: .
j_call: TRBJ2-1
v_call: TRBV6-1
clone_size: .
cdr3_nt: TGTGCCAGCAGTGAAGGGGTTGGGTCCTACAATGAGCAGTTCTTC
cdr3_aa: CASSEGVGSYNEQFF

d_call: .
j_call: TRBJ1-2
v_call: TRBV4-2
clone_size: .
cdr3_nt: TGTGCCAGCAGCCAAGGTAACACAGTGAACTATGGCTACACCTTC
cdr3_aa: CASSQGNTVNYGYTF

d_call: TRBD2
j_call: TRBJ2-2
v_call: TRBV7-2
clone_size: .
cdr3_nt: TGTGCCAGCAGCCCGCCCACTAGCGGGAGGGCTAGGGAGCTGTTTTTT
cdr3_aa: CASSPPTSGRARELFF

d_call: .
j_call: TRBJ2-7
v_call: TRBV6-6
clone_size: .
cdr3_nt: TGTGCCAGCAGTCAGGGGGGATACGAGCAGTACTTC
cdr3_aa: CASSQGGYEQYF

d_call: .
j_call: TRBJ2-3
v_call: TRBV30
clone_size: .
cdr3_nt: TGTGCCTGGAGTCCAAGTCTAGCGGATACGCAGTATTTT
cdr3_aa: CAWSPSLADTQYF

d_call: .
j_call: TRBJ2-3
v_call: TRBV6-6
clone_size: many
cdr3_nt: TGTGCCAGCAGCCCACACCCAGCTGATGGAAGGTTTACGCAGTATTTT
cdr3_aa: CASSPHPADGRFTQYF

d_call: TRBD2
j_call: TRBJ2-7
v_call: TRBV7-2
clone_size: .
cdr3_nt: TGTGCCAGCAGCTTAGAGCGGGACGGTAGCTCCTACGAGCAGTACTTC
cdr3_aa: CASSLERDGSSYEQYF

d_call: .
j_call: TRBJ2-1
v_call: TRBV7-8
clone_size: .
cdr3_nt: TGTGCCAGCAGCTTAGAGTACTCAGAGCAGTTCTTC
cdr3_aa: CASSLEYSEQFF

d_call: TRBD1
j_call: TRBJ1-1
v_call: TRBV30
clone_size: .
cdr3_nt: TGTGCCTGGAGTTTTACAGGGGGACCCACGAACACTGAAGCTTTCTTT
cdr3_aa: CAWSFTGGPTNTEAFF